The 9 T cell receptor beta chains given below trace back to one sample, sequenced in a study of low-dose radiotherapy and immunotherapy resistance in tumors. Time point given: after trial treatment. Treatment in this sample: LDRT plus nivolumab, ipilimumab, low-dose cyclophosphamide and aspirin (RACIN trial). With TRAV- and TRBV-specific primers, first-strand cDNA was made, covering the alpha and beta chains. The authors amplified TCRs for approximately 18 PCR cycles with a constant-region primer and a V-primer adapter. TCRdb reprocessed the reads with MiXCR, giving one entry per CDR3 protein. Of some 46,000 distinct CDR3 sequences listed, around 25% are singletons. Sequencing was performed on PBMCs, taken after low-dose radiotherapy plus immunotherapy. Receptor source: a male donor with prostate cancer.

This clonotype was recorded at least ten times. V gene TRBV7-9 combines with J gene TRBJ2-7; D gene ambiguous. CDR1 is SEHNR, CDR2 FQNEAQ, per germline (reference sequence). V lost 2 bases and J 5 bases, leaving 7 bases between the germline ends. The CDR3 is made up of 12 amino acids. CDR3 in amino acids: CASSLTRDEQYF. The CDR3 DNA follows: TGTGCCAGCAGCTTAACCCGCGACGAGCAGTACTTC.

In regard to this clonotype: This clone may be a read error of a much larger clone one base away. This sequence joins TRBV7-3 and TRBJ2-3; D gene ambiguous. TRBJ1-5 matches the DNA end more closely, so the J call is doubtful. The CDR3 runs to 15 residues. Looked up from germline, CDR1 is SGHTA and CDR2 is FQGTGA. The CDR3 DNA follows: TGTGCCAGCATCCGGACTAGCCCGAGCACAGATACGCAGCATTTT. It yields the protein CASIRTSPSTDTQHF.

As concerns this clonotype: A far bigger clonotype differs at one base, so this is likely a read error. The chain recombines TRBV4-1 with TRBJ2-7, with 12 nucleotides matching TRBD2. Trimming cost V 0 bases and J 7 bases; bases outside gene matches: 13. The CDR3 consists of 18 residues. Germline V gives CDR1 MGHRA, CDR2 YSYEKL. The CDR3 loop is CASSQDPTSSGRGNEQYF. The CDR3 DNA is TGCGCCAGCAGCCAAGATCCGACGTCTAGCGGGAGGGGGAATGAGCAGTACTTC.

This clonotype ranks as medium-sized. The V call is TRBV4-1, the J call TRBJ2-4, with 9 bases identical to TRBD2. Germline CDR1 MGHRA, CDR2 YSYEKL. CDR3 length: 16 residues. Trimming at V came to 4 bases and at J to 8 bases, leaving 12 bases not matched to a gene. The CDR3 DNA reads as TGCGCCAGCAGCCTCCGTCCCGCCGCGGGAGGGGACATTCAGTACTTC. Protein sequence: CASSLRPAAGGDIQYF.

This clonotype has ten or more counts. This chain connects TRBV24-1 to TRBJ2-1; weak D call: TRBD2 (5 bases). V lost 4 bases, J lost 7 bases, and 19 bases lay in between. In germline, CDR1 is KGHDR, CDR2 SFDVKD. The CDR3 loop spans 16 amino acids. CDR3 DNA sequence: TGTGCCACCAGTGACCAGGACCGGGCCCGGGGAAATGAGCAGTTCTTC. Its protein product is CATSDQDRARGNEQFF.

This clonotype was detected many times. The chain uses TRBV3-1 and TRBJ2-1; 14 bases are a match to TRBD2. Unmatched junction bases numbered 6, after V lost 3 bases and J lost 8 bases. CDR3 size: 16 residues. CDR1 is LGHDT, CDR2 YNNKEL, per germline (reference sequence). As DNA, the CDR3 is TGTGCCAGCAGCCATACGGGACTAGCGGGAGTGGATGAGCAGTTCTTC. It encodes CASSHTGLAGVDEQFF.

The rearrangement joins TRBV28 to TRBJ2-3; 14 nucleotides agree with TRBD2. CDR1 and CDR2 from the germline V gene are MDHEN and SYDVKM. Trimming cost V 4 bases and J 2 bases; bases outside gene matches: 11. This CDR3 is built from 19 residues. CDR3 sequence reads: CASSSPGTSGGGSTDTQYF. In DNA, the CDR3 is TGTGCCAGCAGTTCGCCCGGGACTAGCGGGGGCGGATCCACAGATACGCAGTATTTT.

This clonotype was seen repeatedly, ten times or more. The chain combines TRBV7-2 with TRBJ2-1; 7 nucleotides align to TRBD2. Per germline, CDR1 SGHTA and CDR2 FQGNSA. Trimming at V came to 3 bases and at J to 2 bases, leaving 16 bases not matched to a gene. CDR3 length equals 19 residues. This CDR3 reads CASSLGGGGAVQTYNEQFF. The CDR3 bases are TGTGCCAGCAGCTTGGGGGGGGGAGGGGCGGTCCAAACCTACAATGAGCAGTTCTTC.

The DNA of the CDR3 is TGTGCCAGCAGTACGAGACTAGCGGGAGCCGGGGCCAACGTCCTGACTTTC. This sequence encodes CASSTRLAGAGANVLTF. The chain carries TRBV6-5 and TRBJ2-6; 12 bases align to TRBD2. V trimming: 5 bases; J trimming: 4 bases; junction bases outside the gene matches: 6. In germline, CDR1 is MNHEY, CDR2 SVGAGI. CDR3 length: 17 residues.